The 32 T cell receptor beta chains in this list originate from one sample, sequenced in a study of cytotoxic CD8 clonotypes in ibrutinib-treated CLL (dated by TCRdb to the early 2020s). This specimen's time point label, per the study, means: 12 months on ibrutinib. The library relied on the immunoSEQ multiplex PCR assay. Entries here come from immuneACCESS through TCRdb and include only in-frame sequences with V and J called. Some clones fail to appear in such tables; in the studies checked, an unresolved V gene covers under half of the shortfall, and the cause of the remainder is unknown. The sample table shows some 200,000 clones, and about four fifths are seen once. The leading ten clones occupy about 10% of the sample. The input for sequencing was PBMCs, taken after 12 months of ibrutinib treatment. These receptors came from a human donor with chronic lymphocytic leukemia.

This clone was recorded only once. V is TRBV13 and J is TRBJ1-2, with D possibly TRBD1 on 6 matching bases. This CDR3 has 16 amino acids. In germline, CDR1 is PRHDT, CDR2 FYEKMQ (reference sequence). Trimming shortened V by 5 bases and J by 4 bases, and 20 bases separated the two germline ends. In nucleotides, the CDR3 is TGTGCCAGCAGCCAAGGACAGCGCGATTATCTCTATGGCTACACCTTC. Its protein product is CASSQGQRDYLYGYTF.

V gene TRBV4-1 combines with J gene TRBJ2-7; possibly TRBD1 or TRBD2 for D (5 bases each). This CDR3 is 16 amino acids long. Germline values: CDR1 MGHRA, CDR2 YSYEKL. V lost 3 bases, J lost 2 bases, and 17 bases lay in between. The CDR3 spells CASSHGLGAATYEQYF. The DNA for the CDR3 is TGCGCCAGCAGCCATGGCCTCGGGGCGGCGACCTACGAGCAGTACTTC.

The chain employs TRBV6-1 and TRBJ1-5, with D tentatively TRBD1 (6 bases). Germline CDR1 is MNHNS and CDR2 is SASEGT. The V end lost 5 bases, the J end lost 4 bases, and 12 bases lay between the germline ends. CDR3 length equals 14 residues. CDR3 sequence: CASSLTGTNQPQHF. The DNA for the CDR3 is TGTGCCAGCAGTTTAACAGGGACAAATCAGCCCCAGCATTTT.

The chain links TRBV6-6 to TRBJ1-2, with TRBD1 as a possible D gene (6 bases). The CDR3 is 14 amino acids. Deletions cut 2 bases from V and 10 bases from J, with 17 bases between. Germline CDR1 reads MNHNY; CDR2 reads SVGAGI (reference sequence). CDR3 nucleotide sequence: TGTGCCAGCAGTTACCAACCGGAAAGGGGGACCTACACCTTC. This gives the protein CASSYQPERGTYTF.

There are a few counts of this clone. The chain carries TRBV5-1 and TRBJ2-5; D assignment may be TRBD1 or TRBD2 (5 bases each). Trimming stripped 4 bases from V and 2 bases from J, with 15 bases between. This CDR3 is built from 15 residues. Germline CDR1 SGHRS, CDR2 YFSETQ. The DNA for the CDR3 is TGCGCCAGCAGCCGTACCGGGACGATACAAGAGACCCAGTACTTC. Encoded protein: CASSRTGTIQETQYF.

The table lists this clone with many counts. The chain employs TRBV9 and TRBJ2-3; the match to TRBD2 covers 12 bases. Looked up from germline, CDR1 is SGDLS and CDR2 is YYNGEE. V lost 4 bases, J lost 0 bases, and 9 bases stayed unmatched. This CDR3 spans 18 amino acids. The DNA of the CDR3 is TGTGCCAGCAGCCCCCGGACCGGGACTAGCGGGAGCACAGATACGCAGTATTTT. It translates to CASSPRTGTSGSTDTQYF.

The chain links TRBV11-2 to TRBJ2-6; 9 positions agree with TRBD1. Trimming took 1 base from V and 3 from J; bases not matched to a gene: 7. This CDR3 is built from 18 residues. Per the germline V gene, CDR1 is SGHAT and CDR2 is FQNNGV. Here the CDR3 DNA reads TGTGCCAGCAGCTTAGCGTATGGACAGGGGTTTGGGGCCAACGTCCTGACTTTC. As protein: CASSLAYGQGFGANVLTF.

The chain has TRBV14 and TRBJ1-4; D remains ambiguous. CDR3 size: 12 residues. CDR1 and CDR2 (germline): SGHDN, FVKESK. V lost 1 base to trimming and J lost 8 bases, with 5 bases between them. The DNA for the CDR3 is TGTGCCAGCAGCCAAGTGGGCGAAAAACTGTTTTTT. Translating it yields CASSQVGEKLFF.

V gene TRBV10-1 combines with J gene TRBJ2-3, with D possibly being TRBD2 (6 bases). Germline V gene lookup returns CDR1 WNHNN and CDR2 SYGVQD (reference sequence). V lost 11 bases, J lost 2 bases, and 14 bases lay in between. CDR3 length equals 13 residues. The CDR3 region is CAALASTTDTQYF. For the CDR3, the DNA is TGCGCCGCACTAGCATCTACCACAGATACGCAGTATTTT.

The rearrangement uses TRBV5-6 and TRBJ2-4, with a tentative D call TRBD2 (6 bases). This CDR3 has 14 amino acids. Trimming left V 4 bases short and J 14 bases short, with 22 bases between. The V gene's germline CDR1 is SGHDT and CDR2 YYEEEE. CDR3 in DNA: TGTGCCAGCAGCCTTGCATCCTTAGGGGACTTCGAGTACTTC. Encoded protein: CASSLASLGDFEYF.

This chain joins TRBV6-1 and TRBJ2-7; 11 bases map to TRBD1. Germline-derived CDR1 and CDR2 are MNHNS and SASEGT. V shed 3 bases and J 3 bases; nucleotides not matched to a gene: 4. The CDR3 contains 15 residues. In nucleotides, the CDR3 is TGTGCCAGCAGTGATGGGGACAGGGGGTACTACGAGCAGTACTTC. This gives the protein CASSDGDRGYYEQYF.

This clone was seen just once. The CDR3 sequence: CASSSQGAHQETQYF. As DNA, the CDR3 is TGTGCCAGCAGTTCCCAGGGGGCGCATCAAGAGACCCAGTACTTC. The chain carries TRBV27 and TRBJ2-5, with 8 bases identical to TRBD1. The CDR3 runs 15 residues. Germline CDR1 MNHEY, CDR2 SMNVEV (reference sequence). The J segment lost 2 bases and the V segment lost 4 bases, leaving 6 bases of the junction unmatched.

This clone was detected a few times. The J gene is TRBJ2-3, the V gene TRBV7-9, with D perhaps being TRBD1 or TRBD2 (5 bases each). Germline V lookup: CDR1 SEHNR, CDR2 FQNEAQ (reference sequence). Between the trimmed V and J ends, which lost 2 bases and 0 bases, there was a span of 9 bases. CDR3 size: 15 residues. The CDR3 spells CASSLRGYSTDTQYF. For the CDR3, the DNA is TGTGCCAGCAGCTTACGGGGCTACAGCACAGATACGCAGTATTTT.

In its sample, this clone was seen a few times. A read error may account for a junction end that differs from germline. This rearrangement joins TRBV4-1 to TRBJ1-2; no firm D call. The CDR3 is made up of 14 amino acids. Per the germline V gene, CDR1 is MGHRA and CDR2 is YSYEKL. The CDR3 loop reads CASNQGWHVDGYTF. CDR3 coding DNA: TGCGCCAGCAACCAAGGGTGGCATGTGGATGGCTACACCTTC.

This chain connects TRBV18 to TRBJ1-2; a weak D match, TRBD1 (6 bases). The CDR3 length is 13 residues. The germline gives CDR1 KGHSH, CDR2 LQKENI. The V gene lost 2 bases and the J gene lost 5 bases, with 9 bases spanning the gap. For the CDR3, the DNA is TGTGCCAGCTCACCAGGGGGGCTTTATGGCTACACCTTC. It codes for CASSPGGLYGYTF.

J is TRBJ2-2 and V is TRBV19; D unclear. The germline V gene has CDR1 LNHDA and CDR2 SQIVND (reference sequence). Trimming shortened V by 3 bases and J by 6 bases, and 17 bases separated the two germline ends. The CDR3 sequence is 16 residues long. The CDR3: CASSIGEAVWPGELFF. CDR3 coding DNA: TGTGCCAGTAGTATCGGTGAGGCAGTTTGGCCCGGGGAGCTGTTTTTT.

This rearrangement joins TRBV6-5 to TRBJ2-2, with no clear D. This CDR3 contains 14 residues. V was trimmed by 7 bases and J by 1 base, leaving 10 bases between them. Germline V gene sequence: CDR1 MNHEY, CDR2 SVGAGI. The CDR3 coding sequence is TGTGCCAGCAAGGGTGGGGAGAACACCGGGGAGCTGTTTTTT. It is translated as CASKGGENTGELFF.

This clone was observed a handful of times. The chain carries TRBV5-1 and TRBJ2-5, with 13 positions matching TRBD2. The CDR3 contains 17 residues. The V and J ends lost 0 bases and 5 bases, in that order; junction bases with no gene match: 7. Germline V lookup: CDR1 SGHRS, CDR2 YFSETQ. The CDR3 coding sequence is TGCGCCAGCAGCTTGGTAGGGGGACTAGCGGGAATGGAGACCCAGTACTTC. This encodes CASSLVGGLAGMETQYF.

CDR3 in amino acids: CASSPPEGTGVNQPQHF. The DNA for the CDR3 is TGTGCCAGCAGTCCCCCCGAGGGCACGGGGGTCAATCAGCCCCAGCATTTT. This chain connects TRBV28 to TRBJ1-5; a possible D gene is TRBD1 (5 bases). The CDR3 consists of 17 residues. Germline assignment: CDR1 MDHEN and CDR2 SYDVKM. V shed 5 bases and J shed 3 bases, with 20 bases lying between them.

The chain is built from TRBV27 and TRBJ1-1; tentative D call: TRBD1 (5 bases). CDR3 size: 14 residues. Germline V gives CDR1 MNHEY, CDR2 SMNVEV (reference sequence). The V end lost 5 bases, the J end lost 5 bases, and 15 bases lay between the germline ends. CDR3 DNA sequence: TGTGCCAGCAGTCTCCTCAGTCAGGGTACTGAAGCTTTCTTT. Residues: CASSLLSQGTEAFF.

This chain connects TRBV7-6 to TRBJ2-7, with D possibly TRBD1 on 5 matching bases. Germline assignment: CDR1 SGHVS and CDR2 FNYEAQ. This CDR3 is 18 amino acids long. V gave up 1 base and J gave up 0 bases, with 19 bases separating them. CDR3 sequence (DNA): TGTGCCAGCAGCTTAGGGACCGGACAACTGGTTGGCTCCTACGAGCAGTACTTC. This translates into CASSLGTGQLVGSYEQYF.

This clone was recorded a few times. The V call is TRBV7-9, the J call TRBJ2-2; no clear D gene. This CDR3 region has 16 residues. The V and J ends lost 1 base and 1 base respectively, with 10 bases between them. The germline gives CDR1 SEHNR, CDR2 FQNEAQ (reference sequence). CDR3: CASSLVGSLNTGELFF. CDR3 nucleotide sequence: TGTGCCAGCAGCTTAGTAGGTTCCCTGAACACCGGGGAGCTGTTTTTT.

The chain joins TRBV29-1 to TRBJ2-2; D is uncertain. Germline V gene lookup returns CDR1 SQVTM and CDR2 ANQGSEA. This CDR3 is 11 amino acids long. Trimming removed 4 bases at V and 5 bases at J, with 5 bases between. The CDR3 is CSVGRTGELFF. In DNA form, the CDR3 reads TGCAGCGTTGGACGGACCGGGGAGCTGTTTTTT.

The chain has TRBV7-2 and TRBJ2-2; D is unclear. The germline CDR1 and CDR2 sequences are SGHTA and FQGNSA. The length of the CDR3 is 11 residues. The V end lost 2 bases, the J end lost 9 bases, and 4 bases lay between the germline ends. CDR3 amino acids: CASSLSWELFF. The CDR3 DNA is TGTGCCAGCAGCTTATCTTGGGAGCTGTTTTTT. Complete variable domain (other parts from reference TRBV7-2 and TRBJ2-2): GAGVSQSPSNKVTEKGKDVELRCDPISGHTALYWYRQSLGQGLEFLIYFQGNSAPDKSGLPSDRFSAERTGGSVSTLTIQRTQQEDSAVYLCASSLSWELFFGEGSRLTVL.

V is TRBV2 and J is TRBJ2-1; D uncertain. V lost 3 bases, J lost 5 bases, and 11 bases lay in between. Germline V CDR1 and CDR2: SNHLY, FYNNEI. The CDR3 length is 14 residues. The CDR3 DNA sequence: TGTGCCAGCAGTGATTCGCCAGGTAACAATGAGCAGTTCTTC. It codes for CASSDSPGNNEQFF. The full variable domain, completed using reference TRBV2 and TRBJ2-1, is EPEVTQTPSHQVTQMGQEVILRCVPISNHLYFYWYRQILGQKVEFLVSFYNNEISEKSEIFDDQFSVERPDGSNFTLKIRSTKLEDSAMYFCASSDSPGNNEQFFGPGTRLTVL.

The CDR3 region has the DNA TGTGCCAGCAGAACGGGACAGGATGTAGCCTACGAGCAGTACTTC. This encodes CASRTGQDVAYEQYF. The chain employs TRBV27 and TRBJ2-7; 8 nucleotides line up with TRBD1. Losses at the gene ends were 6 bases for V and 2 bases for J; bases not matched to a gene: 9. CDR3 size: 15 residues. Germline assignment: CDR1 MNHEY and CDR2 SMNVEV (reference sequence).

This clone was counted at least ten times. The CDR3 here is CASSHVLFANQGVGQPQHF. CDR3 nucleotides: TGTGCCAGCAGCCACGTATTATTCGCAAACCAAGGGGTTGGTCAGCCCCAGCATTTT. The chain combines TRBV14 with TRBJ1-5; perhaps TRBD1 as D (5 bases). The CDR3 sequence is 19 residues long. Per the germline V gene, CDR1 is SGHDN and CDR2 is FVKESK. Deletions cut 3 bases from V and 6 bases from J, with 27 bases between. Based on the CDR3 plus reference TRBV14 and TRBJ1-5, the full variable domain is EAGVTQFPSHSVIEKGQTVTLRCDPISGHDNLYWYRRVMGKEIKFLLHFVKESKQDESGMPNNRFLAERTGGTYSTLKVQPAELEDSGVYFCASSHVLFANQGVGQPQHFGDGTRLSIL.

This clone was found once. This chain links TRBV29-1 with TRBJ1-2, with a weak D call TRBD1 (5 bases). Germline V gives CDR1 SQVTM, CDR2 ANQGSEA. The CDR3 sequence is 11 residues long. Trimming shortened V by 4 bases and J by 4 bases, and 7 bases separated the two germline ends. The CDR3 DNA sequence: TGCAGCGTTGCAACAGGCTATGGCTACACCTTC. Protein product: CSVATGYGYTF.

The chain carries TRBV6-6 and TRBJ2-7, with 10 bases that match TRBD1. CDR1 and CDR2 (germline): MNHNY, SVGAGI (reference sequence). The CDR3 is 14 residues long. V shed 6 bases, J shed 3 bases, and the junction held 5 bases outside the gene matches. In DNA, the CDR3 is TGTGCCAGCAGAAAGACAGGGGGCATCTACGAGCAGTACTTC. Amino acid sequence: CASRKTGGIYEQYF.

V usage is TRBV19 and J usage is TRBJ2-7; 13 nucleotides line up with TRBD2. V lost 3 bases to trimming and J lost 6 bases; unmatched junction nucleotides: 11. The CDR3 is made up of 17 amino acids. The germline V gene has CDR1 LNHDA and CDR2 SQIVND (reference sequence). The DNA of the CDR3 is TGTGCCAGTAGTATCATAGGACTAGCGGGGGAACCGACCGAGCAGTACTTC. Translated: CASSIIGLAGEPTEQYF.

This clone was recorded a few times. The J gene is TRBJ2-3, the V gene TRBV5-1; D gene unclear. Per germline, CDR1 SGHRS and CDR2 YFSETQ. The CDR3 is 13 residues long. The germline V and J ends were trimmed by 4 bases and 10 bases, with 16 bases remaining between them. The CDR3 reads CASSPLPEQSQYF. The CDR3 DNA is TGCGCCAGCAGCCCCCTGCCCGAACAGTCGCAGTATTTT.

This clone appeared a few times. The genes are TRBV11-2 and TRBJ1-2, with D perhaps matching TRBD1 (5 bases). The V and J ends lost 0 bases and 6 bases respectively, with 11 bases between them. CDR1 SGHAT and CDR2 FQNNGV come from the germline V gene. The CDR3 contains 14 residues. The CDR3 reads CASSLDQGRDGYTF. CDR3 in DNA: TGTGCCAGCAGCTTAGATCAGGGTCGGGATGGCTACACCTTC.